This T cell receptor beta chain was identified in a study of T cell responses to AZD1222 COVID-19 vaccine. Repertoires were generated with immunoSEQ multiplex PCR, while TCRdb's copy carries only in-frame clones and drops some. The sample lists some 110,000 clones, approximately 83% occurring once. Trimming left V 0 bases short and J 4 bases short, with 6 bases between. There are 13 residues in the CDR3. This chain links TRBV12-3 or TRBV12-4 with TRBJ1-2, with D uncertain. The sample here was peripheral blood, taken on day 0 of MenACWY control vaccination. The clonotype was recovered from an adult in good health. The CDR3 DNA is TGTGCCAGCAGTTTAGCGGGGATCTATGGCTACACCTTC. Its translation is CASSLAGIYGYTF.